Each of the 32 T cell receptor beta chains below was sequenced from the same sample in a study of blood T cell repertoires in COVID-19. Produced via immunoSEQ multiplex PCR; TCRdb's table is partial and in-frame only. The table lists about 200,000 clones, 80% of them singletons. The sample taken for sequencing was PBMCs or T cells enriched from blood (not recorded which). These receptors came from a woman between 40 and 50 years old with acute COVID-19.

This clone was observed a few times. The chain carries TRBV10-3 and TRBJ1-2; the match to TRBD1 covers 9 bases. In germline, CDR1 is ENHRY, CDR2 SYGVKD. The CDR3 extends over 13 amino acids. J was trimmed by 4 bases and V by 8 bases; bases with no gene match: 5. CDR3: CAIGKQGAYGYTF. The CDR3 nucleotides are TGTGCCATCGGCAAACAGGGGGCCTATGGCTACACCTTC.

This clone was detected a few times. In nucleotides, the CDR3 is TGTGCCAGCAGTGAAGCGGGGGGGCCCGGGGAGCTGTTTTTT. This sequence encodes CASSEAGGPGELFF. J is TRBJ2-2 and V is TRBV6-4; TRBD2 matches at 10 bases. The CDR3 runs to 14 residues. Losses at the gene ends were 3 bases for V and 6 bases for J; bases not matched to a gene: 1. CDR1 is MRHNA, CDR2 SNTAGT, per germline.

The gene calls are TRBV3-1 (or the pseudogene TRBV3-2) and TRBJ2-7; the D is unclear. The V gene's germline CDR1 is LGHDT and CDR2 YNNKEL (reference sequence). The CDR3 has 13 residues. V was trimmed by 4 bases and J by 5 bases, leaving 12 bases between them. The CDR3 bases are TGTGCCAGCAGCCCCTCACTGCGTAACGAGCAGTACTTC. Protein product: CASSPSLRNEQYF.

The chain is built from TRBV5-1 and TRBJ1-6, with 7 bases lining up with TRBD1. V lost 4 bases, J lost 0 bases, and 7 bases stayed unmatched. The V gene's germline CDR1 is SGHRS and CDR2 YFSETQ. This CDR3 has 17 amino acids. The CDR3 region has the DNA TGCGCCAGCAGCCGGGACAGTTCGAGCTCCTATAATTCACCCCTCCACTTT. Protein: CASSRDSSSSYNSPLHF.

CDR3 residues: CASSRTSGRYTGELFF. CDR3 coding DNA: TGTGCCAGCAGCAGAACTAGCGGGCGATACACCGGGGAGCTGTTTTTT. V is TRBV9 and J is TRBJ2-2, with 9 bases fitting TRBD2. Per germline, CDR1 SGDLS and CDR2 YYNGEE. The CDR3 loop spans 16 amino acids. J gave up 3 bases and V 4 bases, and 7 bases lay outside the gene matches.

The V and J genes are TRBV3-1 (or the pseudogene TRBV3-2) and TRBJ1-3, with D possibly TRBD1 on 5 matching bases. V lost 1 base and J 2 bases, leaving 9 bases between the germline ends. Germline V gene data show CDR1 as LGHDT and CDR2 as YNNKEL (reference sequence). The CDR3 covers 15 residues. For the CDR3, the DNA is TGTGCCAGCAGCCAAGGTTTACAGGCTGGAAACACCATATATTTT. Translation: CASSQGLQAGNTIYF.

This clone was detected only once. The chain combines TRBV6-1 with TRBJ1-5, with D possibly being TRBD1 (6 bases). V lost 3 bases, J lost 11 bases, and 14 bases lay in between. CDR3 size: 13 residues. Germline V gene lookup returns CDR1 MNHNS and CDR2 SASEGT. The CDR3 here is CASSDSGVPAQHF. The CDR3 DNA reads TGTGCCAGCAGTGATTCAGGGGTTCCGGCCCAGCATTTT.

This clone came up a few times. This chain joins TRBV7-3 and TRBJ2-2; possibly TRBD1 for D (7 bases). This CDR3 is built from 16 residues. CDR1 SGHTA and CDR2 FQGTGA come from the germline V gene. The V gene lost 1 base and the J gene lost 4 bases, with 13 bases spanning the gap. The CDR3 nucleotides are TGTGCCAGCAGCTTAAACGGGGGACAGACCACCGGGGAGCTGTTTTTT. This sequence encodes CASSLNGGQTTGELFF.

The genes are TRBV6-1 and TRBJ2-7, with 9 bases that match TRBD1. The CDR3 is 16 residues long. V was clipped by 1 base and J by 5 bases; unmatched bases: 9. Germline CDR1 is MNHNS and CDR2 is SASEGT. In DNA form, the CDR3 reads TGTGCCAGCAGTGAAGAGTATGGGACAGGGCTCCACGAGCAGTACTTC. This translates into CASSEEYGTGLHEQYF.

This chain links TRBV28 with TRBJ2-5, with TRBD2 matching over 14 bases. V lost 2 bases to trimming and J lost 6 bases; unmatched junction nucleotides: 8. The V gene's germline CDR1 is MDHEN and CDR2 SYDVKM. The CDR3 is 17 residues long. The CDR3 sequence is CASSLRGTSGRKQTQYF. DNA for the CDR3: TGTGCCAGCAGTTTACGGGGGACTAGCGGGAGAAAGCAGACCCAGTACTTC.

The chain recombines TRBV5-6 with TRBJ1-2; 9 nucleotides match TRBD1. Germline-derived CDR1 and CDR2 are SGHDT and YYEEEE. V lost 4 bases and J lost 4; bases outside the gene matches: 11. This CDR3 region has 16 residues. CDR3 nucleotide sequence: TGTGCCAGCAGCCGATGGACAGGGGCAACGACCTATGGCTACACCTTC. Amino acids: CASSRWTGATTYGYTF.

The rearrangement links TRBV30 to TRBJ1-2; possible D gene TRBD1, 6 bases. V shed 3 bases and J shed 4 bases, with 12 bases lying between them. This CDR3 contains 13 residues. CDR1 and CDR2 (germline): GTSNPN, SVGIG (reference sequence). CDR3 DNA: TGTGCCTGGAGACCACAGGGACCCTATGGCTACACCTTC. It translates to CAWRPQGPYGYTF.

The chain carries TRBV24-1 and TRBJ1-5, with D perhaps matching TRBD1 (6 bases). The ends were cut back, 6 bases at V and 1 base at J, with 18 bases in the middle. The CDR3 sequence is 17 residues long. Per germline, CDR1 KGHDR and CDR2 SFDVKD. As DNA, the CDR3 is TGTGCCACCAGTCCTGGGTTGGGGGCCGGGAGCAATCAGCCCCAGCATTTT. This codes for CATSPGLGAGSNQPQHF.

CDR3 sequence: CASTLRATGSDTQYF. The CDR3 bases are TGTGCCAGCACCTTAAGGGCGACAGGGTCAGATACGCAGTATTTT. The chain employs TRBV2 and TRBJ2-3; 7 positions agree with TRBD1. Germline CDR1 reads SNHLY; CDR2 reads FYNNEI. V gave up 7 bases and J gave up 4 bases; unmatched junction bases: 11. The CDR3 is 15 amino acids.

V usage is TRBV7-3 and J usage is TRBJ2-3; 12 nucleotides align to TRBD2. Germline CDR1 and CDR2: SGHTA and FQGTGA. V gave up 5 bases and J gave up 1 base; unmatched junction bases: 10. This CDR3 spans 18 amino acids. The CDR3 loop is CASSGTSGGFLGTDTQYF. CDR3 sequence (DNA): TGTGCCAGCAGCGGCACTAGCGGGGGGTTTCTAGGCACAGATACGCAGTATTTT. The complete variable domain, with remaining parts taken from reference TRBV7-3 and TRBJ2-3, reads GAGVSQTPSNKVTEKGKYVELRCDPISGHTALYWYRQSLGQGPEFLIYFQGTGAADDSGLPNDRFFAVRPEGSVSTLKIQRTERGDSAVYLCASSGTSGGFLGTDTQYFGPGTRLTVL.

This clone was recorded many times. This chain uses TRBV9 with TRBJ1-6, with 7 nucleotides matching TRBD1. The CDR3 sequence is 15 residues long. Unmatched junction bases numbered 11, after V lost 4 bases and J lost 10 bases. Germline CDR1 reads SGDLS; CDR2 reads YYNGEE. The CDR3 protein is CASSSQTGMNSPLHF. CDR3 coding DNA: TGTGCCAGCAGCTCCCAGACAGGGATGAACTCACCCCTCCACTTT.

This clone occurred a few times. The genes are TRBV11-2 and TRBJ1-1, with 8 positions matching TRBD1. The germline CDR1 and CDR2 sequences are SGHAT and FQNNGV. CDR3 size: 16 residues. The J segment lost 4 bases and the V segment lost 0 bases, leaving 7 bases of the junction unmatched. CDR3 nucleotides: TGTGCCAGCAGCTTAGATCAGGGGGCGCTGGGCACTGAAGCTTTCTTT. This codes for CASSLDQGALGTEAFF.

The J gene is TRBJ2-2, the V gene TRBV10-3; D perhaps matches TRBD2 (6 bases). Germline V CDR1 and CDR2: ENHRY, SYGVKD. This CDR3 region has 15 residues. Trimming took 10 bases from V and 4 from J, leaving 19 bases between them. CDR3 residues: CATKGGGSGTGELFF. In nucleotides, the CDR3 is TGTGCCACCAAAGGTGGGGGGTCGGGCACCGGGGAGCTGTTTTTT.

This chain links TRBV28 with TRBJ1-2; D is ambiguous. The CDR3 sequence is 15 residues long. V dropped 2 bases and J dropped 4 bases, with 14 bases sitting between them. Per germline, CDR1 MDHEN and CDR2 SYDVKM. Here the CDR3 reads CASSLVSGGGYGYTF. CDR3 DNA sequence: TGTGCCAGCAGTTTAGTATCCGGTGGAGGCTATGGCTACACCTTC.

The chain has TRBV7-3 and TRBJ1-1; 8 nucleotides align to TRBD1. Germline trimming cut 5 bases from V and 0 bases from J; bases unmatched to any gene: 5. Per germline, CDR1 SGHTA and CDR2 FQGTGA. The CDR3 has 15 residues. CDR3 bases: TGTGCCAGCAGCCCCCAGACAGGGGTGAACACTGAAGCTTTCTTT. It yields the protein CASSPQTGVNTEAFF.

In DNA, the CDR3 is TGTGCCAGCAGTGGCACAGGGTCCGGAAACACCATATATTTT. Its translation: CASSGTGSGNTIYF. The chain couples TRBV2 to TRBJ1-3, with TRBD1 as a possible D gene (6 bases). CDR1 and CDR2 (germline): SNHLY, FYNNEI. This CDR3 comprises 14 residues. V lost 4 bases to trimming and J lost 4 bases, with 11 bases between them.

Remarks on this clone: The same CDR3 also results from other DNA sequences found in this sample. The V gene is TRBV24-1, the J gene TRBJ2-7; 9 bases are a match to TRBD1. Germline V CDR1 and CDR2: KGHDR, SFDVKD. The CDR3 runs 17 residues. With 4 bases clipped from V and 0 bases from J, the junction kept 9 bases outside the gene matches. The CDR3 DNA reads as TGTGCCACCAGTGACTCGACAGGGGGACGCGGCTCCTACGAGCAGTACTTC. It is translated as CATSDSTGGRGSYEQYF.

V is TRBV25-1 and J is TRBJ1-5; a possible D gene is TRBD1 (5 bases). The CDR3 runs to 14 residues. Trimming stripped 3 bases from V and 4 bases from J, with 10 bases between. Germline V gene data show CDR1 as MGHDK and CDR2 as SYGVNS. CDR3 protein: CASSDWGENQPQHF. Here the CDR3 DNA reads TGTGCCAGCAGTGATTGGGGCGAAAATCAGCCCCAGCATTTT.

This sequence joins TRBV19 and TRBJ2-2; TRBD2 might be the D (6 bases). The germline V gene has CDR1 LNHDA and CDR2 SQIVND (reference sequence). The V gene lost 2 bases and the J gene lost 5 bases, with 12 bases spanning the gap. CDR3 length equals 15 residues. The CDR3 spells CASSIKLAGTGELFF. The DNA of the CDR3 is TGTGCCAGTAGTATAAAACTAGCAGGTACCGGGGAGCTGTTTTTT.

This clone was recorded many times. This chain uses TRBV2 with TRBJ2-7; TRBD2 aligns across 9 bases. The junction had 4 bases not matched to a gene; V was cut back by 7 bases and J by 3 bases. CDR1 and CDR2 (germline): SNHLY, FYNNEI. The CDR3 extends over 13 amino acids. The CDR3 spells CASKNSGGYEQYF. The CDR3 nucleotides read TGTGCCAGCAAGAATAGCGGGGGCTACGAGCAGTACTTC.

Only a few counts were recorded for this clone. This sequence joins TRBV5-1 and TRBJ1-1; 7 positions match TRBD1. CDR1 and CDR2 (germline): SGHRS, YFSETQ. Trimming at V came to 0 bases and at J to 4 bases, leaving 6 bases not matched to a gene. The CDR3 spans 15 residues. The CDR3 sequence is CASSLAGQAGTEAFF. The CDR3 DNA sequence: TGCGCCAGCAGCTTGGCTGGACAGGCGGGCACTGAAGCTTTCTTT.

The V gene is TRBV5-1, the J gene TRBJ2-3; 12 bases match TRBD1. The CDR3 has 14 amino acids. Germline assignment: CDR1 SGHRS and CDR2 YFSETQ. The ends lost 3 bases at V and 8 bases at J; junction bases unmatched: 4. The CDR3 DNA reads as TGCGCCAGCAGCTGGGGACAGGGGGCGGGTACGCAGTATTTT. This gives the protein CASSWGQGAGTQYF. Full variable domain (outside the CDR3, taken from reference TRBV5-1 and TRBJ2-3): KAGVTQTPRYLIKTRGQQVTLSCSPISGHRSVSWYQQTPGQGLQFLFEYFSETQRNKGNFPGRFSGRQFSNSRSEMNVSTLELGDSALYLCASSWGQGAGTQYFGPGTRLTVL.

The V gene is TRBV28, the J gene TRBJ2-3, with D possibly matching TRBD2 (5 bases). Deletions cut 6 bases from V and 1 base from J, with 11 bases between. Germline values: CDR1 MDHEN, CDR2 SYDVKM. This CDR3 spans 14 amino acids. The CDR3 DNA is TGTGCCAGCAGCCGAGGGTACGGCACAGATACGCAGTATTTT. As protein: CASSRGYGTDTQYF.

This chain links TRBV14 with TRBJ2-3; 9 bases are a match to TRBD2. V lost 4 bases and J lost 0; bases outside the gene matches: 5. Per the germline V gene, CDR1 is SGHDN and CDR2 is FVKESK. This CDR3 is built from 16 residues. The CDR3 region has the DNA TGTGCCAGCAGCCTAACTAGCGGGCTTAGCACAGATACGCAGTATTTT. It translates to CASSLTSGLSTDTQYF.

The chain links TRBV19 to TRBJ1-5; 8 bases are shared with TRBD1. The junction had 3 bases not matched to a gene; V was cut back by 2 bases and J by 3 bases. Per the germline V gene, CDR1 is LNHDA and CDR2 is SQIVND (reference sequence). The CDR3 spans 15 residues. This CDR3 is CASSISDRDNQPQHF. In nucleotides, the CDR3 is TGTGCCAGTAGTATATCGGACAGGGACAATCAGCCCCAGCATTTT.

The chain employs TRBV28 and TRBJ1-2; tentative D call: TRBD1 (5 bases). The CDR3 length is 15 residues. The V gene's germline CDR1 is MDHEN and CDR2 SYDVKM. Trimming took off 5 bases at V and 4 bases at J, with 17 bases between the two ends. CDR3 loop: CASSRHRPGSYGYTF. CDR3 DNA: TGTGCCAGCAGTCGTCACAGGCCGGGTAGCTATGGCTACACCTTC.

CDR3 DNA sequence: TGTGCCAGCAGCTTAGAGTGGACTAGCGGGGGCCAAGAGACCCAGTACTTC. Its protein is CASSLEWTSGGQETQYF. The chain uses TRBV7-8 and TRBJ2-5; 13 nucleotides align to TRBD2. V gave up 1 base and J gave up 1 base; unmatched junction bases: 3. This CDR3 spans 17 amino acids. Germline V CDR1 and CDR2: SGHVS, FQNEAQ.